The subject of this entry is one TCR beta chain. Sequencing used immunoSEQ multiplex PCR; TCRdb keeps in-frame clones, though not all of them. The sample lists around 8,000 clones, 85% to 90% occurring once. The CDR3 is made up of 12 amino acids. The germline V gene encodes CDR1 MRHNA and CDR2 SNTAGT. V was shortened by 5 bases and J by 10 bases, with 12 bases between the two germline ends. The data originate from a study of T cells after posttransplantation cyclophosphamide. Busulfan-fludarabine conditioning, marrow transplant, and cyclophosphamide on days +3 and +4 were administered. This TCR was sampled from a female patient aged 50-65 years who received an allogeneic stem cell transplant from a related donor, was CMV-positive, and had no GVHD. Some T cells may originate from the graft donor. The sample was CD4+ T cells sorted from blood, taken around 1,400 days after allogeneic stem cell transplant with posttransplant cyclophosphamide. The chain uses TRBV6-4 and TRBJ2-1; tentatively, D is TRBD1 (6 bases). The CDR3 reads CASSPDRSEQFF. CDR3 DNA: TGTGCCAGCAGTCCGGACAGATCCGAGCAGTTCTTC.